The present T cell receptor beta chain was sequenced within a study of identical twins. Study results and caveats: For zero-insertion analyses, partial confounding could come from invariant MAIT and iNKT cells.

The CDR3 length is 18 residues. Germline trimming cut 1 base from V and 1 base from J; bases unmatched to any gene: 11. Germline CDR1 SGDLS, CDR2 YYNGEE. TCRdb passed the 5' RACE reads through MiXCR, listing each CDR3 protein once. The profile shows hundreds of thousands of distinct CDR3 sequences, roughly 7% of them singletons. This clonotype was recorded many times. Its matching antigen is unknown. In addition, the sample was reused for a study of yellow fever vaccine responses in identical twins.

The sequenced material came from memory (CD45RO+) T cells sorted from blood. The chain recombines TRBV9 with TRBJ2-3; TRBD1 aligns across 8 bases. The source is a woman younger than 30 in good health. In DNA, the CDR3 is TGTGCCAGCAGCGTAACTGGGACAGGACAAATCGGCACAGATACGCAGTATTTT. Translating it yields CASSVTGTGQIGTDTQYF.